This record concerns one T cell receptor beta chain sequence. This specimen belongs to a study of cytomegalovirus exposure and HLA in healthy donors. TCRdb's table, derived via immunoSEQ multiplex PCR, lists solely in-frame clones and lacks some. The data hold about 200,000 clones, with 65% to 90% observed a single time. The J segment lost 2 bases and the V segment lost 3 bases, leaving 6 bases of the junction unmatched. There are 15 residues in the CDR3. Per the germline V gene, CDR1 is SGDLS and CDR2 is YYNGEE. This chain links TRBV9 with TRBJ2-3, with 7 bases identical to TRBD1. The receptor was isolated from a woman younger than 45 in good health and CMV-seropositive. The material sequenced was PBMCs. The CDR3: CASSEGAQDTDTQYF. The CDR3 nucleotides are TGTGCCAGCAGCGAGGGGGCGCAGGACACAGATACGCAGTATTTT.